This T cell receptor (beta chain) was captured by sequencing in a study of OX40 agonist ivuxolimab in advanced cancers. With respect to this clone: The antigen is unknown.

Whole-study findings and limits: The mean number of expanded clones was higher in CD8+ T cells than in CD4+.

The CDR3 length is 11 residues. J gave up 9 bases and V 6 bases, and 2 bases lay outside the gene matches. Germline V CDR1 and CDR2: SNHLY, FYNNEI. TCRdb keeps only in-frame clones here, not all; method: immunoSEQ multiplex PCR. Of more than 60,000 clones in the sample, roughly 89% were seen once. The chain joins TRBV2 to TRBJ2-1; 7 bases agree with TRBD2. The source is an adult with an advanced solid tumor such as melanoma, head and neck, liver or kidney cancer. The sequenced sample was CD4+ or CD8+ T cells sorted from blood, obtained in a trial of the OX40 agonist ivuxolimab. The CDR3 is CASRLAPEQFF. The DNA of the CDR3 is TGTGCCAGCAGACTAGCGCCTGAGCAGTTCTTC.